The rows below give T cell receptor beta chains drawn from one sample of a study of shared clonotypes between healthy human individuals. Clones were read by immunoSEQ multiplex PCR, and TCRdb kept only the in-frame ones, dropping some. The table lists about 2.4 million clones, more than 90% of them singletons, with over 0.12% in the top ten. Sequencing was done on a sample of naive CD4+ T cells sorted from blood. The receptors here all came from a man aged 18-30 years in good health. CDR3s include the opening cysteine and the closing phenylalanine or tryptophan. A D gene is named only where the DNA matches it firmly. Where a row states a size, it is once, few, many or the class of an expanded clone; other rows omit it.

NA	TRBD1	TRBV19	TRBJ1-2	TGTGCCAGTAGTACCCCCGGACAGGGGGCCACCGGGGAAGGCTACACCTTC	CASSTPGQGATGEGYTF
NA	NA	TRBV11-3	TRBJ2-1	TGTGCCAGCAGCCGGCTGGGGGCAGGAGAGCAGTTCTTC	CASSRLGAGEQFF
NA	TRBD2	TRBV10-3	TRBJ2-2	TGTGCCACCCCCCGGGGGGAGAACACCGGGGAGCTGTTTTTT	CATPRGENTGELFF
NA	NA	TRBV9	TRBJ2-7	TGTGCCAGCAGCGTAGGGGCGGGCTCGGGCGACGAGCAGTACTTC	CASSVGAGSGDEQYF
NA	TRBD2	TRBV19	TRBJ2-1	TGTGCCAGCCTAGCGGGGTCGAAGAACAATGAGCAGTTCTTC	CASLAGSKNNEQFF
NA	TRBD1	TRBV7-8	TRBJ1-5	TGTGCCACCGACCCCGCCCGACAGGGCAGCATAAACCAGCCCCAGCATTTT	CATDPARQGSINQPQHF
few	TRBD1	TRBV7-2	TRBJ2-1	TGTGCCAGCAGCTTTGGACAGGGGGCCAATGAGCAGTTCTTC	CASSFGQGANEQFF
NA	NA	TRBV28	TRBJ1-4	TGTGCCAGCAGCATTAGCGGGGCAAATAATGAAAAACTGTTTTTT	CASSISGANNEKLFF
NA	NA	TRBV19	TRBJ1-2	TGTGCCAGTCAGTCCTCTTGGGGCAGGGAAAACTATGGCTACACCTTC	CASQSSWGRENYGYTF
NA	NA	TRBV5-1	TRBJ2-5	TGCGCCAGCAGCTTAAACTTGCTGGAGACCCAGTACTTC	CASSLNLLETQYF
NA	NA	TRBV21-1	TRBJ1-5	TGTGCCGGTAGAAAATCTAAAGGCAATCAGCCCCAGCATTTT	CAGRKSKGNQPQHF
NA	TRBD2	TRBV30	TRBJ2-1	TGTGCCTGGAGCCCTCCAGCGGGAGGGAGTCGGGAGCAGTTCTTC	CAWSPPAGGSREQFF
NA	NA	TRBV5-1	TRBJ1-4	TGCGCCAGCAGCTTGAGGACAGATAATGAAAAACTGTTTTTT	CASSLRTDNEKLFF
once	TRBD1	TRBV5-6	TRBJ2-3	TGTGCCAGCAGCTTGGTCGACAGGGACACAGATACGCAGTATTTT	CASSLVDRDTDTQYF
NA	NA	TRBV6-5	TRBJ2-5	TGTGCCAGCAGAAGGGGATGGGGGCAGTACTTC	CASRRGWGQYF
NA	NA	TRBV2	TRBJ1-1	TGTGCCAGCAGTGAAGTAGGGCGGGTCGTGAACACTGAAGCTTTCTTT	CASSEVGRVVNTEAFF
NA	TRBD1	TRBV5-1	TRBJ2-7	TGCGCCAGCACTGCCGGGACAGCTCCCTACGAGCAGTACTTC	CASTAGTAPYEQYF
NA	TRBD1	TRBV6-1	TRBJ1-2	TGTGCCAGCAGTGCCACAGGGGGCTATGGCTACACCTTC	CASSATGGYGYTF